This T cell receptor beta chain appears in the sequencing data of a study of blood T cell repertoires in COVID-19. In the study overall: Sample material is recorded as cDNA or gDNA derived from T cells, B-cell-depleted T cells, or PBMCs.

Germline V gene data show CDR1 as SGHRS and CDR2 as YFSETQ. Trimming removed 3 bases from V and 3 bases from J; junction bases left unmatched: 4. This CDR3 has 16 residues. Clones were sequenced by immunoSEQ multiplex PCR, and TCRdb holds only the in-frame ones, with some missing. The table lists about 200,000 clones, roughly 79% of them singletons, with approximately 6.9% in the top ten. This TCR was recovered from a human donor with acute or convalescent COVID-19. The donor label of this sample is uncertain. The gene calls are TRBV5-1 and TRBJ2-2; 11 bases are shared with TRBD2. Sequencing was carried out using peripheral blood. CDR3 protein: CASSSTSGSHTGELFF. The CDR3 DNA reads as TGCGCCAGCAGCTCCACTAGCGGGAGCCACACCGGGGAGCTGTTTTTT.